A single sample is the source of the 4 T cell receptor beta chains below, sequenced in a study of type 1 and type 2 diabetes patients. Genomic DNA was the PCR template. Multiplex PCR with 30 forward and 13 reverse primers amplified the TCR beta CDR3. TCRdb ran MiXCR on the multiplex PCR reads and lists one entry per CDR3 protein. The data contain about 270,000 distinct CDR3 sequences, 40% to 50% of them singletons. Sequencing input: peripheral blood mononuclear cells (PBMCs). Receptors originate from a man between 18 and 35 years old with type 2 diabetes.

CDR3 DNA sequence: TGTGCCAGCAGGCGGGACAACGTACAAGAGACCCAGTACTTC. Translated, it gives CASRRDNVQETQYF. V and J are TRBV6-2 or TRBV6-3 and TRBJ2-5, with D perhaps matching TRBD1 or TRBD2 (6 bases each). Trimming cost V 6 bases and J 2 bases, with 13 bases left between them. Germline V CDR1 and CDR2: MNHEY, SVGEGT. The CDR3 runs 14 residues.

This clonotype was seen a handful of times. CDR3: CASSQPGPINTDTQYF. CDR3 nucleotide sequence: TGTGCCAGCAGCCAACCGGGGCCTATCAACACAGATACGCAGTATTTT. The chain recombines TRBV28 with TRBJ2-3; D tentatively fits TRBD1 or TRBD2 (5 bases each). Trimming left V 6 bases short and J 2 bases short, with 18 bases between. From germline, CDR1 is MDHEN and CDR2 SYDVKM. This CDR3 is 16 amino acids long.

With respect to this clonotype: Germline is not matched at one junction end, which may reflect a read error. This chain connects TRBV4-1 to TRBJ2-7; TRBD2 matches 8 bases. This CDR3 contains 14 residues. The germline V gene encodes CDR1 MGHRA and CDR2 YSYEKL. In DNA form, the CDR3 reads TGTGCCAGCAGCCCCGCCGGGGGGGGATACGAGCAGTACTTC. Translation gives CASSPAGGGYEQYF.

This clonotype was found many times. The J gene is TRBJ1-2, the V gene TRBV12-3 or TRBV12-4; 8 bases fit TRBD1. The CDR3 is 13 residues long. The junction had 1 base not matched to a gene; V was cut back by 3 bases and J by 4 bases. CDR3 sequence: CASSLGTGYGYTF. CDR3 bases: TGTGCCAGCAGTTTGGGGACAGGCTATGGCTACACCTTC.